These 16 T cell receptor beta chains were sequenced from one sample in a study of regulatory T cells in long-lasting Graves disease (dated by TCRdb to about 2021). The time point label corresponds to: persistent/refractory GD, antithyroid drugs over 5 years with positive TRAb. For both TCR sequencing and RNA sequencing, RNA was extracted from PBMCs in TRIzol. Libraries were prepared through multiplex PCR. These reads were obtained on an Illumina HiSeq 4000. TCR beta libraries were built with iRepertoire HTBI primers and Arm-PCR amplification of CDR3 regions. TCRdb cleaned the public reads at Q25 with fastp, built clones with MiXCR and kept in-frame beta chains. CDR3 protein sequences are deduplicated, and each keeps its most common genes and DNA. The sample table contains more than 350,000 distinct CDR3 sequences; only one count was recorded for approximately 22% of them. Roughly 13% of the sample is in the top ten clones.

This specimen consisted of peripheral blood mononuclear cells (PBMCs), obtained when the disease was refractory, from a patient treated with antithyroid drugs. These receptors were obtained from a female donor with Graves disease.

Many counts were recorded for this clonotype. V is TRBV11-1 and J is TRBJ1-1, with a possible D match to TRBD1 (5 bases). Germline V lookup: CDR1 SGHAT, CDR2 FQDESV (reference sequence). The CDR3 spans 15 residues. V lost 5 bases to trimming and J lost 3 bases, with 16 bases between them. Written as DNA, the CDR3 is TGTGCCAGCAGCCTAGAAGGGGCATATGACACTGAAGCTTTCTTT. This sequence encodes CASSLEGAYDTEAFF.

This clonotype showed up just a few times. V gene TRBV19 combines with J gene TRBJ2-2, with D unresolved. Trimming removed 3 bases at V and 2 bases at J, with 13 bases between. Germline values: CDR1 LNHDA, CDR2 SQIVND (reference sequence). This CDR3 region has 16 residues. CDR3 residues: CASSITPWGNTGELFF. The CDR3 nucleotides read TGTGCCAGTAGTATTACTCCGTGGGGTAACACCGGGGAGCTGTTTTTT.

This chain links TRBV11-2 with TRBJ2-3; 15 nucleotides line up with TRBD2. The germline V gene encodes CDR1 SGHAT and CDR2 FQNNGV. The CDR3 runs to 16 residues. V dropped 5 bases and J dropped 4; count of bases not matched to a gene: 4. The CDR3 sequence: CASSHGLAGGPDTQYF. The CDR3 coding sequence is TGTGCCAGCAGCCACGGACTAGCGGGAGGGCCAGATACGCAGTATTTT. Looking up the rest from reference TRBV11-2 and TRBJ2-3 gives the full variable domain: EAGVAQSPRYKIIEKRQSVAFWCNPISGHATLYWYQQILGQGPKLLIQFQNNGVVDDSQLPKDRFSAERLKGVDSTLKIQPAKLEDSAVYLCASSHGLAGGPDTQYFGPGTRLTVL.

This clonotype has more than one count but fewer than ten. The V call is TRBV7-8, the J call TRBJ1-3, with 7 bases matching TRBD1. The CDR3 has 14 amino acids. CDR1 is SGHVS and CDR2 is FQNEAQ in the germline V gene. V shed 7 bases and J 0 bases; nucleotides not matched to a gene: 3. The CDR3 sequence: CASKGTASGNTIYF. In DNA form, the CDR3 reads TGTGCCAGCAAGGGGACAGCCTCTGGAAACACCATATATTTT.

This clonotype was seen many times. This chain joins TRBV6-2 or TRBV6-3 and TRBJ1-6; TRBD1 agrees at 8 bases. Per the germline V gene, CDR1 is MNHEY and CDR2 is SVGEGT. The junction had 12 bases not matched to a gene; V was cut back by 10 bases and J by 7 bases. This CDR3 is 15 amino acids long. The CDR3 here is CATKLRRQGNSPLHF. CDR3 DNA sequence: TGTGCCACTAAGCTCCGAAGACAGGGGAATTCACCCCTCCACTTT.

The chain couples TRBV20-1 to TRBJ2-7; D is perhaps TRBD2 (6 bases). The V end lost 3 bases, the J end lost 7 bases, and 13 bases lay between the germline ends. The CDR3 is 12 amino acids. Germline V gene sequence: CDR1 DFQATT, CDR2 SNEGSKA (reference sequence). The CDR3 nucleotides are TGCAGTGCTAGGAGGCGGGCGGGGGAGCAGTACTTC. Translation gives CSARRRAGEQYF.

V usage is TRBV20-1 and J usage is TRBJ2-7, with 9 bases that match TRBD1. The CDR3 is 13 amino acids. The trim removed 5 bases at V and 6 bases at J, leaving 8 bases unmatched. Germline lookup yields CDR1 DFQATT and CDR2 SNEGSKA (reference sequence). The CDR3 spells CSAPRQGGREQYF. CDR3 nucleotide sequence: TGCAGTGCTCCCCGACAGGGGGGTCGCGAGCAGTACTTC.

This clonotype occurred many times. The chain carries TRBV28 and TRBJ2-7; 11 nucleotides match TRBD2. The CDR3 has 17 amino acids. Germline-derived CDR1 and CDR2 are MDHEN and SYDVKM. V was clipped by 6 bases and J by 4 bases; unmatched bases: 14. This CDR3 reads CASRDNPGTSGAYEQYF. The CDR3 coding sequence is TGTGCCAGCAGAGACAATCCAGGGACTAGCGGTGCGTACGAGCAGTACTTC.

This clonotype was seen more than once but under ten times. The genes are TRBV4-1 and TRBJ2-2; D may correspond to TRBD1 or TRBD2 (5 bases each). CDR1 MGHRA and CDR2 YSYEKL come from the germline V gene. V dropped 2 bases and J dropped 7 bases, with 17 bases sitting between them. There are 16 residues in the CDR3. CDR3 nucleotide sequence: TGCGCCAGCAGCCAAATGAACCTGGGGGTTAGCGGGGAGCTGTTTTTT. It codes for CASSQMNLGVSGELFF.

This clonotype has at least ten counts. V usage is TRBV6-1 and J usage is TRBJ1-2; D is unclear. The CDR3 has 14 amino acids. The germline V gene has CDR1 MNHNS and CDR2 SASEGT. Trimming removed 6 bases at V and 0 bases at J, with 11 bases between. CDR3 in amino acids: CASRGGRANYGYTF. The CDR3 DNA reads TGTGCCAGCAGGGGTGGACGGGCTAACTATGGCTACACCTTC.

V is TRBV5-1 and J is TRBJ2-1; TRBD2 agrees at 7 bases. The tail of the sequence fits TRBJ2-5 better, so the J call may be wrong. This CDR3 is 18 amino acids long. CDR1 and CDR2 (germline): SGHRS, YFSETQ. The CDR3 here is CASSLVPSGTTQGETQYF. DNA for the CDR3: TGCGCCAGCAGCTTGGTCCCTTCCGGGACTACTCAGGGAGAGACCCAGTACTTC.

In its sample, this clonotype was seen many times. The J gene is TRBJ2-5, the V gene TRBV6-1; 8 bases match TRBD1. The CDR3 loop spans 16 amino acids. Per germline, CDR1 MNHNS and CDR2 SASEGT. J lost 3 bases, V lost 6 bases, and 12 bases had no gene match. CDR3 amino acids: CASSPIFATGEETQYF. CDR3 nucleotide sequence: TGTGCCAGCAGCCCGATATTCGCGACAGGGGAAGAGACCCAGTACTTC.

The chain employs TRBV18 and TRBJ2-7; 7 nucleotides align to TRBD1. This CDR3 is 13 amino acids long. Germline CDR1 reads KGHSH; CDR2 reads LQKENI. With V trimmed by 6 bases and J by 2 bases, 4 bases remained unmatched. CDR3 loop: CASSTGVTYEQYF. CDR3 DNA sequence: TGTGCCAGCTCTACAGGGGTAACCTACGAGCAGTACTTC.

V is TRBV20-1 and J is TRBJ2-2; D may be TRBD1 (5 bases). The CDR3 is 14 amino acids. Germline lookup yields CDR1 DFQATT and CDR2 SNEGSKA (reference sequence). The V gene lost 6 bases and the J gene lost 9 bases, with 20 bases spanning the gap. The CDR3 is CSARPAEGARELFF. Written as DNA, the CDR3 is TGCAGTGCAAGGCCCGCGGAAGGGGCCAGGGAGCTGTTTTTT.

The chain's CDR3 is CASSSLTGDSYSPLHF. DNA for the CDR3: TGTGCCAGCAGCTCACTTACAGGGGATTCGTATTCACCCCTCCACTTT. The chain recombines TRBV5-6 with TRBJ1-6, with 7 bases identical to TRBD1. V trimming: 3 bases; J trimming: 8 bases; junction bases outside the gene matches: 11. Germline V gives CDR1 SGHDT, CDR2 YYEEEE. This CDR3 region has 16 residues. Full variable domain (outside the CDR3, taken from reference TRBV5-6 and TRBJ1-6): DAGVTQSPTHLIKTRGQQVTLRCSPKSGHDTVSWYQQALGQGPQFIFQYYEEEERQRGNFPDRFSGHQFPNYSSELNVNALLLGDSALYLCASSSLTGDSYSPLHFGNGTRLTVT.

The V call is TRBV20-1, the J call TRBJ2-7, with 7 bases identical to TRBD1. V was clipped by 5 bases and J by 3 bases; unmatched bases: 4. CDR1 and CDR2 (germline): DFQATT, SNEGSKA (reference sequence). The CDR3 covers 12 residues. The DNA of the CDR3 is TGCAGTGCTGGGGACAGTAACTACGAGCAGTACTTC. This encodes CSAGDSNYEQYF.